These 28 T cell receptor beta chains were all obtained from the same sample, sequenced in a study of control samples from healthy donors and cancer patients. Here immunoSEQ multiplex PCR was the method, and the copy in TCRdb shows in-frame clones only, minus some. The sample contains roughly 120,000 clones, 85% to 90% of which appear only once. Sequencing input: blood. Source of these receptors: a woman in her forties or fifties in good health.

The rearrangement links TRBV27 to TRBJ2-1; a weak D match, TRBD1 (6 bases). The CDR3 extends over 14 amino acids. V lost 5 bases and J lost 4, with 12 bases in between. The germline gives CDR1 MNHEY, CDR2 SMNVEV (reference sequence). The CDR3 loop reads CASSKLGGYNEQFF. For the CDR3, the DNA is TGTGCCAGCAGTAAACTAGGGGGTTACAATGAGCAGTTCTTC.

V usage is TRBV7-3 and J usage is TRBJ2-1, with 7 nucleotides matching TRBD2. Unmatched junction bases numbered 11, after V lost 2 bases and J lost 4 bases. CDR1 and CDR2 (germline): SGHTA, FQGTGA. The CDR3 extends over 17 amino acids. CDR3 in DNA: TGTGCCAGCAGCTTAGAGGGCGGACTAGTGGGTTACAATGAGCAGTTCTTC. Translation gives CASSLEGGLVGYNEQFF.

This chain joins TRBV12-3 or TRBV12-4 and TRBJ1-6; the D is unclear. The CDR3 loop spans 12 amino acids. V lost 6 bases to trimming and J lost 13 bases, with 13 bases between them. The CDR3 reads CASSSELVPLHF. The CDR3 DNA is TGTGCCAGCAGCAGCGAATTGGTCCCCCTCCACTTT.

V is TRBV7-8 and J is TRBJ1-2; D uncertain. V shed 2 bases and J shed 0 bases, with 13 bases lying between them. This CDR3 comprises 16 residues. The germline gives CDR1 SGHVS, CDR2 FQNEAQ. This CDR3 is CASSLLLRTTNYGYTF. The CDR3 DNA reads TGTGCCAGCAGCTTATTGTTACGGACGACTAACTATGGCTACACCTTC. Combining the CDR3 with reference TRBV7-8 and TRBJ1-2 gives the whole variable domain GAGVSQSPRYKVAKRGQDVALRCDPISGHVSLFWYQQALGQGPEFLTYFQNEAQLDKSGLPSDRFFAERPEGSVSTLKIQRTQQEDSAVYLCASSLLLRTTNYGYTFGSGTRLTVV.

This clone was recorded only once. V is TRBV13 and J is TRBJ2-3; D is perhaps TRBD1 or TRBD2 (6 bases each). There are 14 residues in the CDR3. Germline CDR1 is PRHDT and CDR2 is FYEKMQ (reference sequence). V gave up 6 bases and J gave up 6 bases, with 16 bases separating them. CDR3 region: CASRFYGGRDTQYF. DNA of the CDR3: TGTGCCAGCAGGTTTTACGGGGGCCGGGATACGCAGTATTTT.

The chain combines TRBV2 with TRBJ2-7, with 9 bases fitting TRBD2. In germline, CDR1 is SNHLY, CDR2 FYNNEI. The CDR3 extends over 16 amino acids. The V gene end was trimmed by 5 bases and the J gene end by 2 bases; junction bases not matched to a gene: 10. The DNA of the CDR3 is TGTGCCAGCAGTTTGGGGGTTAGCGGGAGAGCCTACGAGCAGTACGTC. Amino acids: CASSLGVSGRAYEQYV.

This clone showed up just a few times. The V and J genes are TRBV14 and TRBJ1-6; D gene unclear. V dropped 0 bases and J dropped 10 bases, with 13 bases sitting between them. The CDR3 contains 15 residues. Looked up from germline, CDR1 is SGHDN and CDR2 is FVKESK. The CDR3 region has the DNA TGTGCCAGCAGCCAAGATCTATCTGCGGTCTCACCCCTCCACTTT. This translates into CASSQDLSAVSPLHF.

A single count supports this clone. The CDR3 protein is CASSLFGEGGNQPQHF. Written as DNA, the CDR3 is TGTGCCAGCAGCTTGTTTGGAGAGGGGGGCAATCAGCCCCAGCATTTT. V usage is TRBV5-4 and J usage is TRBJ1-5; D perhaps matches TRBD1 (6 bases). CDR3 length equals 16 residues. Deletions cut 1 base from V and 2 bases from J, with 13 bases between. Per germline, CDR1 SGHNT and CDR2 YYREEE (reference sequence).

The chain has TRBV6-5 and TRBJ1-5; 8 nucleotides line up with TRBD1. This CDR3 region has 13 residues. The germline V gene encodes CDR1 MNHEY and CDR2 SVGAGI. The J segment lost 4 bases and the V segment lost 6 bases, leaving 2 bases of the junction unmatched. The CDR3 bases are TGTGCCAGCAGCAGGACAGGGAATCAGCCCCAGCATTTT. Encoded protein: CASSRTGNQPQHF.

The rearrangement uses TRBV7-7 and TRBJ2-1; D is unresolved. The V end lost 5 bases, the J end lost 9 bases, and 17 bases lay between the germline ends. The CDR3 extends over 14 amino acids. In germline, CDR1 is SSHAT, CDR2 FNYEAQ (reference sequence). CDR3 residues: CASSPTGGETEQFF. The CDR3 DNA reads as TGTGCCAGCAGCCCTACTGGCGGAGAGACTGAGCAGTTCTTC. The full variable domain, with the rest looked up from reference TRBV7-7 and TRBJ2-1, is GAGVSQSPRYKVTKRGQDVTLRCDPISSHATLYWYQQALGQGPEFLTYFNYEAQPDKSGLPSDRFSAERPEGSISTLTIQRTEQRDSAMYRCASSPTGGETEQFFGPGTRLTVL.

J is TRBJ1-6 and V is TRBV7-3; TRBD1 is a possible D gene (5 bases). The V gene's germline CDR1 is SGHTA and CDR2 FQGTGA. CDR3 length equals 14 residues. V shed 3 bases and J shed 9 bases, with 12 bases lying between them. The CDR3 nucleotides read TGTGCCAGCAGCTTCTCAGGGCCGGGTTCACCCCTCCACTTT. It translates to CASSFSGPGSPLHF.

The CDR3 DNA follows: TGTGCCACCAGCCGCAGTCCAGGGCCCCTTTTCTATGGCTACACCTTC. Its protein is CATSRSPGPLFYGYTF. V and J are TRBV24-1 and TRBJ1-2, with D possibly matching TRBD1 (5 bases). The CDR3 loop spans 16 amino acids. CDR1 and CDR2 from the germline V gene are KGHDR and SFDVKD. Trimming pared 7 bases from V and 4 bases from J, leaving 21 bases between.

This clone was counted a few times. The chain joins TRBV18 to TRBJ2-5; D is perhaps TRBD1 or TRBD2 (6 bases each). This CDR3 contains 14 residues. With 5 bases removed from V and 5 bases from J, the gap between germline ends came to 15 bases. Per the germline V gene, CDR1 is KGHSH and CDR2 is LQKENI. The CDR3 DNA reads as TGTGCCAGCTCAACAGTAGGGGGGCTGGAGACCCAGTACTTC. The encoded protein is CASSTVGGLETQYF.

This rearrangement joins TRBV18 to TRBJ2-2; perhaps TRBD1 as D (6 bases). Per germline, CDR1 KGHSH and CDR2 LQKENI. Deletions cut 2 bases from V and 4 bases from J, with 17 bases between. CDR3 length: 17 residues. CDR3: CASSPTTGSSGTGELFF. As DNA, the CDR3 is TGTGCCAGCTCACCAACAACAGGGTCAAGCGGCACCGGGGAGCTGTTTTTT.

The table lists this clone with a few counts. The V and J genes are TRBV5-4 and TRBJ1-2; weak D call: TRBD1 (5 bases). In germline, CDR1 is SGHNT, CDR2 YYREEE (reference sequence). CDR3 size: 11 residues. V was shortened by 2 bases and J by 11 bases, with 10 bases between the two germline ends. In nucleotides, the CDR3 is TGTGCCAGCAGCTTAGTAGGGGTATACACCTTC. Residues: CASSLVGVYTF.

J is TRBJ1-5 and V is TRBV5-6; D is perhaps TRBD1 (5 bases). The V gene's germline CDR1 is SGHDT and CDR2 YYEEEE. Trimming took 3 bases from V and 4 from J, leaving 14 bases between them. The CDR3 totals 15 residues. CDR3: CASSYGTDFNQPQHF. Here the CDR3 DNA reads TGTGCCAGCAGCTACGGGACGGACTTTAATCAGCCCCAGCATTTT.

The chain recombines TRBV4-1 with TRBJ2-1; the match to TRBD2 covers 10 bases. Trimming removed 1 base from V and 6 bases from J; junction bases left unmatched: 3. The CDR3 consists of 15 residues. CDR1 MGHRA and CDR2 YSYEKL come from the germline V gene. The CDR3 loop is CASSQVGLASNEQFF. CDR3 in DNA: TGCGCCAGCAGCCAAGTGGGACTAGCGTCCAATGAGCAGTTCTTC.

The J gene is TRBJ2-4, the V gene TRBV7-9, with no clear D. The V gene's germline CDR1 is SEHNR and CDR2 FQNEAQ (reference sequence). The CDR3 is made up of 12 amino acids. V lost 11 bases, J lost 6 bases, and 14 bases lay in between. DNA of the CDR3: TGTGCCTCGGAAAGGGATACAAACATTCAGTACTTC. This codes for CASERDTNIQYF.

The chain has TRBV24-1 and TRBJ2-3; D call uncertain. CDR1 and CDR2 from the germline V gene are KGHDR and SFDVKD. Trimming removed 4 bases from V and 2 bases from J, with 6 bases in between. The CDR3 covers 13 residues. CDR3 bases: TGTGCCACCAGTGAGCCGGCCACAGATACGCAGTATTTT. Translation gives CATSEPATDTQYF.

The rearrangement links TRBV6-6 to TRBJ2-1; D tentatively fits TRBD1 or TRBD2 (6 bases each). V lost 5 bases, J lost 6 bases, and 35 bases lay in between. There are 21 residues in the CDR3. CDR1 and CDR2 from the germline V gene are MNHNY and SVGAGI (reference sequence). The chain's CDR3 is CASSRSLGGPQGRLDGNEQFF. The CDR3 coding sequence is TGTGCCAGCAGTCGATCCCTCGGGGGACCCCAGGGGAGATTGGACGGCAATGAGCAGTTCTTC.

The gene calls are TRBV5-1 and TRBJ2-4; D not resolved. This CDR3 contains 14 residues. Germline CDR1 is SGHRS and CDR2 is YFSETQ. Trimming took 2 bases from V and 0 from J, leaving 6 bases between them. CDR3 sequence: CASSFELAKNIQYF. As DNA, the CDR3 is TGCGCCAGCAGCTTTGAACTAGCCAAAAACATTCAGTACTTC.

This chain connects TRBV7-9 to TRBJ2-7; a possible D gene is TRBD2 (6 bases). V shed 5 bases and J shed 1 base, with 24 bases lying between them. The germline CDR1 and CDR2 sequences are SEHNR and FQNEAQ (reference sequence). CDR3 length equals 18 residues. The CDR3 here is CASSPPRRVCWSSYEQYV. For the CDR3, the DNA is TGTGCCAGCAGCCCACCGAGGAGGGTATGTTGGTCGTCCTACGAGCAGTACGTC.

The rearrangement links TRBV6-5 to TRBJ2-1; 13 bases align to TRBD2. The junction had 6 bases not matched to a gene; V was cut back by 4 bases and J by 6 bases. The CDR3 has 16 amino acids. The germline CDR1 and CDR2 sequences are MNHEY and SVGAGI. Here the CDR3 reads CASSSLAGGRANEQFF. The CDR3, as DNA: TGTGCCAGCAGTTCACTAGCGGGAGGGCGGGCCAATGAGCAGTTCTTC.

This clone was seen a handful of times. The CDR3 coding sequence is TGTGCCAGCAGACGACAGGGGGCTGGGCACACTGAAGCTTTCTTT. Its translation: CASRRQGAGHTEAFF. The genes are TRBV11-2 and TRBJ1-1, with 10 bases lining up with TRBD1. The V and J ends lost 6 bases and 3 bases, in that order; junction bases with no gene match: 7. Germline lookup yields CDR1 SGHAT and CDR2 FQNNGV. This CDR3 has 15 amino acids. The whole variable domain, filled in from reference TRBV11-2 and TRBJ1-1, reads EAGVAQSPRYKIIEKRQSVAFWCNPISGHATLYWYQQILGQGPKLLIQFQNNGVVDDSQLPKDRFSAERLKGVDSTLKIQPAKLEDSAVYLCASRRQGAGHTEAFFGQGTRLTVV.

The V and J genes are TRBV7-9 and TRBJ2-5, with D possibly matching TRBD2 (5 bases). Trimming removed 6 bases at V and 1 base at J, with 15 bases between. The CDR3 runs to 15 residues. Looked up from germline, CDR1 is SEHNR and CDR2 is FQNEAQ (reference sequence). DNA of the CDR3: TGTGCCAGCAGTTCTACTAGAGCGATCCAAGAGACCCAGTACTTC. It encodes CASSSTRAIQETQYF. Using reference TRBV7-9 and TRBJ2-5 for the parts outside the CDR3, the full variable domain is DTGVSQNPRHKITKRGQNVTFRCDPISEHNRLYWYRQTLGQGPEFLTYFQNEAQLEKSRLLSDRFSAERPKGSFSTLEIQRTEQGDSAMYLCASSSTRAIQETQYFGPGTRLLVL.

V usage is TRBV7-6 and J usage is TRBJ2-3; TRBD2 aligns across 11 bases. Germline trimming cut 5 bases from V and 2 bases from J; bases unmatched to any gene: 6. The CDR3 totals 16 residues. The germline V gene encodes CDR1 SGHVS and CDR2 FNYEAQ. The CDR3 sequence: CASSAASGGYTDTQYF. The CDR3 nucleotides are TGTGCCAGCAGCGCAGCTAGCGGGGGGTACACAGATACGCAGTATTTT. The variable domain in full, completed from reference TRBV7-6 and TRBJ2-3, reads GAGVSQSPRYKVTKRGQDVALRCDPISGHVSLYWYRQALGQGPEFLTYFNYEAQQDKSGLPNDRFSAERPEGSISTLTIQRTEQRDSAMYRCASSAASGGYTDTQYFGPGTRLTVL.

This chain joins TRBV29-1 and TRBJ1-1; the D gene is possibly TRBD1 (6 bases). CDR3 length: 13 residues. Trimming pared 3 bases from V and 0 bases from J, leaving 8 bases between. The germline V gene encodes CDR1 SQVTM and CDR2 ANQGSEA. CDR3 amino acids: CSVDRGLNTEAFF. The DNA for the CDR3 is TGCAGCGTTGACAGGGGCCTGAACACTGAAGCTTTCTTT.

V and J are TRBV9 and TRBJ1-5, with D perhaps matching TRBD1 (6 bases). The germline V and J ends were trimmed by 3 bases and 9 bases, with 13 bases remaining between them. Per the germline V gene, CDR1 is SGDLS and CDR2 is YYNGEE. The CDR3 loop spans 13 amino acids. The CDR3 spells CASSAVGGGPQHF. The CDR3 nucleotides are TGTGCCAGCAGCGCGGTAGGGGGAGGGCCCCAGCATTTT.